The rows below give T cell receptor beta chains drawn from one sample of a study of blood T cell repertoires in COVID-19. TCRdb keeps only in-frame clones here, not all; method: immunoSEQ multiplex PCR. The table includes some 490,000 clones, 88% detected once. Sequencing was carried out using PBMCs or T cells enriched from blood (not recorded which). These TCRs come from a woman in her fifties or sixties who had recovered from COVID-19. The CDR3 runs from the conserved cysteine through the conserved F or W. D genes are given only for firm matches. Clone size is stated in some rows and not others, as once, few, many or a class when expanded.

D gene: .
J gene: TRBJ2-3
V gene: TRBV30
clone size: .
CDR3 protein: CAWSSGGYTDTQYF
CDR3 DNA: TGTGCCTGGAGTAGCGGCGGATACACAGATACGCAGTATTTT

D gene: .
J gene: TRBJ1-1
V gene: TRBV12-5
clone size: .
CDR3 protein: CASGRGPRDTEAFF
CDR3 DNA: TGTGCTAGTGGGCGGGGGCCAAGGGACACTGAAGCTTTCTTT

D gene: .
J gene: TRBJ1-3
V gene: TRBV7-2
clone size: .
CDR3 protein: CASSLWRGTIYF
CDR3 DNA: TGTGCCAGCAGCTTATGGAGGGGCACCATATATTTT

D gene: .
J gene: TRBJ1-1
V gene: TRBV12-5
clone size: .
CDR3 protein: CASGLVWQAQMNTEAFF
CDR3 DNA: TGTGCTAGTGGTTTGGTTTGGCAGGCCCAAATGAACACTGAAGCTTTCTTT

D gene: .
J gene: TRBJ1-3
V gene: TRBV7-9
clone size: .
CDR3 protein: CASSLRGGNTIYF
CDR3 DNA: TGTGCCAGCAGCTTAAGGGGTGGAAACACCATATATTTT

D gene: .
J gene: TRBJ1-2
V gene: TRBV27
clone size: .
CDR3 protein: CASSFRQDRGYTF
CDR3 DNA: TGTGCCAGCAGTTTCCGACAGGACCGTGGCTACACCTTC

D gene: .
J gene: TRBJ1-2
V gene: TRBV21-1
clone size: .
CDR3 protein: CASSIKGKTRDRGSGYTF
CDR3 DNA: TGTGCCAGCAGCATAAAAGGTAAGACCCGGGACAGGGGAAGCGGCTACACCTTC

D gene: TRBD1
J gene: TRBJ1-5
V gene: TRBV27
clone size: .
CDR3 protein: CASSLTGQISNQPQHF
CDR3 DNA: TGTGCCAGCAGTCTTACGGGACAGATTAGCAATCAGCCCCAGCATTTT

D gene: .
J gene: TRBJ2-1
V gene: TRBV3-1/TRBV3-2
clone size: .
CDR3 protein: CASSQEGKGLWYNEQFF
CDR3 DNA: TGTGCCAGCAGCCAAGAGGGGAAGGGACTGTGGTACAATGAGCAGTTCTTC

D gene: .
J gene: TRBJ1-1
V gene: TRBV7-8
clone size: .
CDR3 protein: CASSLAAHGNLNTEAFF
CDR3 DNA: TGTGCCAGCAGCTTAGCGGCCCACGGGAATCTGAACACTGAAGCTTTCTTT

D gene: .
J gene: TRBJ1-2
V gene: TRBV19
clone size: .
CDR3 protein: CASRYAASPYGYTF
CDR3 DNA: TGTGCCAGTCGGTATGCGGCTAGCCCCTATGGCTACACCTTC

D gene: .
J gene: TRBJ1-1
V gene: TRBV18
clone size: .
CDR3 protein: CASSPTGINTEAFF
CDR3 DNA: TGTGCCAGCTCACCCACAGGGATAAACACTGAAGCTTTCTTT

D gene: .
J gene: TRBJ1-1
V gene: TRBV14
clone size: .
CDR3 protein: CASSQLGGLNTEAFF
CDR3 DNA: TGTGCCAGCAGCCAACTGGGAGGGCTTAACACTGAAGCTTTCTTT

D gene: TRBD1
J gene: TRBJ2-6
V gene: TRBV15
clone size: .
CDR3 protein: CATSRWAPGQLVSGANVLTF
CDR3 DNA: TGTGCCACCAGCAGGTGGGCACCGGGACAGCTAGTCTCTGGGGCCAACGTCCTGACTTTC

D gene: TRBD2
J gene: TRBJ2-3
V gene: TRBV3-1/TRBV3-2
clone size: .
CDR3 protein: CASSQRAGVTDTQYF
CDR3 DNA: TGTGCCAGCAGCCAACGAGCGGGGGTCACAGATACGCAGTATTTT

D gene: TRBD1
J gene: TRBJ1-4
V gene: TRBV10-2
clone size: .
CDR3 protein: CASRTGGPNEKLFF
CDR3 DNA: TGCGCCAGCAGGACAGGGGGTCCGAATGAAAAACTGTTTTTT

D gene: .
J gene: TRBJ2-5
V gene: TRBV3-1/TRBV3-2
clone size: few
CDR3 protein: CASSQRETQYF
CDR3 DNA: TGTGCCAGCAGCCAACGGGAGACCCAGTACTTC

D gene: TRBD2
J gene: TRBJ2-1
V gene: TRBV2
clone size: .
CDR3 protein: CASSGLAGGPIFYNEQFF
CDR3 DNA: TGTGCCAGCAGTGGACTAGCGGGGGGGCCTATATTCTACAATGAGCAGTTCTTC

D gene: TRBD1
J gene: TRBJ1-2
V gene: TRBV28
clone size: .
CDR3 protein: CASRAERDRYRGYTF
CDR3 DNA: TGTGCCAGCAGAGCCGAGAGGGACAGGTATCGCGGCTACACCTTC

D gene: TRBD1
J gene: TRBJ1-5
V gene: TRBV10-3
clone size: .
CDR3 protein: CAIRAGTGGSQPQHF
CDR3 DNA: TGTGCCATCAGGGCCGGGACAGGGGGCTCTCAGCCCCAGCATTTT

D gene: .
J gene: TRBJ1-5
V gene: TRBV18
clone size: .
CDR3 protein: CASSNVDEGQPQHF
CDR3 DNA: TGTGCCAGCTCGAACGTAGATGAGGGTCAGCCCCAGCATTTT

D gene: TRBD1
J gene: TRBJ1-4
V gene: TRBV5-3
clone size: .
CDR3 protein: CARSPQPGQGNEKLFF
CDR3 DNA: TGTGCCAGAAGCCCGCAACCGGGACAGGGCAACGAAAAACTGTTTTTT

D gene: .
J gene: TRBJ1-1
V gene: TRBV20-1
clone size: .
CDR3 protein: CSARGGAEAFF
CDR3 DNA: TGCAGTGCAAGGGGGGGGGCTGAAGCTTTCTTT

D gene: .
J gene: TRBJ2-6
V gene: TRBV10-3
clone size: .
CDR3 protein: CAIGGQTSGANVLTF
CDR3 DNA: TGTGCCATCGGAGGTCAGACGTCTGGGGCCAACGTCCTGACTTTC

D gene: .
J gene: TRBJ2-3
V gene: TRBV9
clone size: .
CDR3 protein: CASSVAGSTDTQYF
CDR3 DNA: TGTGCCAGCAGCGTGGCGGGGAGCACAGATACGCAGTATTTT

D gene: .
J gene: TRBJ1-3
V gene: TRBV6-1
clone size: .
CDR3 protein: CAGQAGSGNTIYF
CDR3 DNA: TGTGCGGGGCAGGCTGGCTCTGGAAACACCATATATTTT

D gene: .
J gene: TRBJ1-2
V gene: TRBV7-2
clone size: .
CDR3 protein: CASSFPGFYGYTF
CDR3 DNA: TGTGCCAGCAGCTTCCCGGGATTCTATGGCTACACCTTC

D gene: .
J gene: TRBJ1-1
V gene: TRBV20-1
clone size: .
CDR3 protein: CSATGDTEAFF
CDR3 DNA: TGCAGTGCTACAGGGGACACTGAAGCTTTCTTT

D gene: .
J gene: TRBJ2-7
V gene: TRBV2
clone size: .
CDR3 protein: CASSEGYASLGEQYF
CDR3 DNA: TGTGCCAGCAGTGAAGGATATGCTAGCTTGGGCGAGCAGTACTTC

D gene: TRBD1
J gene: TRBJ1-2
V gene: TRBV5-1
clone size: .
CDR3 protein: CASSRDSFGGYTF
CDR3 DNA: TGCGCCAGCAGCCGGGACAGCTTTGGTGGCTACACCTTC

D gene: TRBD1
J gene: TRBJ2-3
V gene: TRBV19
clone size: .
CDR3 protein: CASSIGGRQGPDTQYF
CDR3 DNA: TGTGCCAGTAGTATAGGGGGCCGACAGGGGCCAGATACGCAGTATTTT

D gene: .
J gene: TRBJ2-3
V gene: TRBV6-1
clone size: .
CDR3 protein: CASSDRGRGVADTQYF
CDR3 DNA: TGTGCCAGCAGTGATAGGGGGAGGGGGGTCGCAGATACGCAGTATTTT

D gene: TRBD1
J gene: TRBJ1-4
V gene: TRBV2
clone size: once
CDR3 protein: CASNPDRGRVSEKLFF
CDR3 DNA: TGTGCCAGCAACCCTGACAGGGGGCGCGTAAGTGAAAAACTGTTTTTT

D gene: TRBD2
J gene: TRBJ2-1
V gene: TRBV5-6
clone size: .
CDR3 protein: CASSLTSANEQFF
CDR3 DNA: TGTGCCAGCAGCTTGACTAGCGCCAATGAGCAGTTCTTC

D gene: .
J gene: TRBJ1-4
V gene: TRBV27
clone size: .
CDR3 protein: CASSFSRANEKLFF
CDR3 DNA: TGTGCCAGCAGTTTCAGCAGGGCTAATGAAAAACTGTTTTTT

D gene: .
J gene: TRBJ2-1
V gene: TRBV24-1
clone size: .
CDR3 protein: CATSEPRIIEQFF
CDR3 DNA: TGTGCCACCAGTGAACCGAGGATTATTGAGCAGTTCTTC

D gene: .
J gene: TRBJ1-2
V gene: TRBV12-3/TRBV12-4
clone size: .
CDR3 protein: CASSFRSGGDTF
CDR3 DNA: TGTGCCAGCAGTTTCAGGTCCGGCGGGGACACCTTC

D gene: .
J gene: TRBJ1-2
V gene: TRBV3-1/TRBV3-2
clone size: few
CDR3 protein: CASSQAWQYYGYTF
CDR3 DNA: TGTGCCAGCAGCCAAGCCTGGCAGTACTATGGCTACACCTTC

D gene: TRBD1
J gene: TRBJ1-4
V gene: TRBV3-1/TRBV3-2
clone size: .
CDR3 protein: CASSPGQGVVVNEKLFF
CDR3 DNA: TGTGCCAGCAGCCCCGGACAGGGGGTGGTTGTTAATGAAAAACTGTTTTTT